The entry below describes one T cell receptor (beta chain). Trimming took 2 bases from V and 7 from J, leaving 18 bases between them. Germline V gene data show CDR1 as LNHDA and CDR2 as SQIVND (reference sequence). This CDR3 is built from 15 residues. This entry belongs to a study of early stage breast cancer tumors. TCRdb keeps only in-frame clones here, not all; method: immunoSEQ multiplex PCR. Altogether tens of thousands of clones are present, just under 75% being singletons, with the ten largest covering 9.5% to 13%. The chain joins TRBV19 to TRBJ2-7, with D uncertain. The sequencing sample was made of breast tumor tissue. The receptor was derived from a person under 45 with breast cancer. The CDR3 nucleotides read TGTGCCAGTAGTATAACGGGCCCGACTCTGAAAGAGCAGTACTTC. Amino acid sequence: CASSITGPTLKEQYF.